This T cell receptor (beta chain) came from a study of blood T cell repertoires in COVID-19. At the level of the study: Samples representing acute and convalescent COVID-19 were sourced from the United States, Italy and Spain. Sources were T cells, B-cell-depleted T cells, or PBMCs; the material itself was cDNA or gDNA.

CDR1 LNHDA and CDR2 SQIVND come from the germline V gene (reference sequence). The J segment lost 8 bases and the V segment lost 7 bases, leaving 7 bases of the junction unmatched. This CDR3 spans 12 amino acids. In the study's own analysis: Amplifying reference gene primers gave estimates of nucleated cell counts. The protocol was immunoSEQ multiplex PCR, while the TCRdb copy is restricted to in-frame clones and leaves out a portion. That table is the source of V, J and clone size, and D and trimming were worked out from the DNA. Seen here are 90,000 to 130,000 clones, 76% observed once, and the top ten hold 3% to 4.5%.

The rearrangement uses TRBV19 and TRBJ1-2; 7 nucleotides match TRBD1. The sequencing sample was made of peripheral blood. The sequence was collected from a woman of 80 years or more with acute or convalescent COVID-19. CDR3 coding DNA: TGTGCCAGTACCCCGGACAGGTTGGGCTACACCTTC. Translation: CASTPDRLGYTF. Full variable domain (remainder filled in from reference TRBV19 and TRBJ1-2): DGGITQSPKYLFRKEGQNVTLSCEQNLNHDAMYWYRQDPGQGLRLIYYSQIVNDFQKGDIAEGYSVSREKKESFPLTVTSAQKNPTAFYLCASTPDRLGYTFGSGTRLTVV.